One sample yielded the 18 T cell receptor beta chains listed below, sequenced in a study of radiotherapy plus CTLA-4 blockade in lung cancer. Sequenced by immunoSEQ multiplex PCR; TCRdb stores in-frame clones only, minus some. The repertoire holds about 45,000 clones, with over 55% as singletons. The sample was peripheral blood, taken from a patient treated with radiotherapy plus ipilimumab. All receptors come from a human donor with non-small cell lung cancer who had a partial response to radiotherapy plus ipilimumab.

The genes are TRBV27 and TRBJ1-5; the D gene is possibly TRBD1 (6 bases). Germline V CDR1 and CDR2: MNHEY, SMNVEV (reference sequence). V lost 1 base to trimming and J lost 7 bases, with 11 bases between them. The CDR3 consists of 14 residues. CDR3 amino acids: CASSLYGRGQPQHF. For the CDR3, the DNA is TGTGCCAGCAGTTTATACGGCAGGGGACAGCCCCAGCATTTT.

This clone was counted only a few times. The chain couples TRBV10-3 to TRBJ1-1, with TRBD1 matching over 8 bases. The V gene's germline CDR1 is ENHRY and CDR2 SYGVKD. The CDR3 runs 12 residues. The V and J ends lost 6 bases and 3 bases, in that order; junction bases with no gene match: 0. CDR3: CAIRTGDTEAFF. CDR3 in DNA: TGTGCCATCAGGACAGGGGACACTGAAGCTTTCTTT.

The table lists this clone with a few counts. Other DNA sequences from this sample encode an identical CDR3 as well. V is TRBV4-3 and J is TRBJ1-1; possible D gene TRBD1, 6 bases. The CDR3 length is 13 residues. Between the trimmed V and J ends, which lost 3 bases and 2 bases, there was a span of 7 bases. Germline loops: CDR1 LGHNA, CDR2 YSLEER. Written as DNA, the CDR3 is TGCGCCAGCAGCCAGACAGGAAACACTGAAGCTTTCTTT. Its translation is CASSQTGNTEAFF.

The gene calls are TRBV4-3 and TRBJ2-2; TRBD1 aligns across 9 bases. Looked up from germline, CDR1 is LGHNA and CDR2 is YSLEER. Unmatched junction bases numbered 8, after V lost 4 bases and J lost 5 bases. This CDR3 is 16 amino acids long. In DNA, the CDR3 is TGCGCCAGCAGCCGAGCACAGGGGGCGATTACCGGGGAGCTGTTTTTT. It yields the protein CASSRAQGAITGELFF.

The chain combines TRBV5-1 with TRBJ2-7; 12 bases align to TRBD1. This CDR3 is built from 17 residues. From germline, CDR1 is SGHRS and CDR2 YFSETQ. V shed 4 bases, J shed 7 bases, and the junction held 15 bases outside the gene matches. This chain's CDR3 is CASSPGTGGYSGREQYF. CDR3 nucleotide sequence: TGCGCCAGCAGCCCCGGGACAGGGGGCTATAGCGGGAGAGAGCAGTACTTC. Using reference TRBV5-1 and TRBJ2-7 for the parts outside the CDR3, the full variable domain is KAGVTQTPRYLIKTRGQQVTLSCSPISGHRSVSWYQQTPGQGLQFLFEYFSETQRNKGNFPGRFSGRQFSNSRSEMNVSTLELGDSALYLCASSPGTGGYSGREQYFGPGTRLTVT.

The rearrangement uses TRBV14 and TRBJ2-5; a possible D gene is TRBD1 (5 bases). The V gene lost 0 bases and the J gene lost 0 bases, with 11 bases spanning the gap. Looked up from germline, CDR1 is SGHDN and CDR2 is FVKESK. The CDR3 runs 16 residues. The CDR3 DNA reads as TGTGCCAGCAGCCAAGATAGGGGCAGCCACCAAGAGACCCAGTACTTC. This sequence encodes CASSQDRGSHQETQYF.

This clone showed up just a few times. This sequence joins TRBV5-1 and TRBJ1-1, with D hard to call. CDR1 and CDR2 (germline): SGHRS, YFSETQ. Deletions cut 4 bases from V and 3 bases from J, with 7 bases between. The CDR3 consists of 12 residues. CDR3 sequence (DNA): TGCGCCAGCAGCACCGGGTACACTGAAGCTTTCTTT. Its translation: CASSTGYTEAFF.

This sequence joins TRBV5-1 and TRBJ2-1, with D maybe TRBD1 (5 bases). This CDR3 comprises 13 residues. Trimming stripped 8 bases from V and 4 bases from J, with 13 bases between. Per germline, CDR1 SGHRS and CDR2 YFSETQ. The chain's CDR3 is CASTPGLYNEQFF. For the CDR3, the DNA is TGCGCCAGTACACCAGGGCTTTACAATGAGCAGTTCTTC.

This clone appeared a few times. The V call is TRBV30, the J call TRBJ2-7; D may be TRBD2 (6 bases). V lost 2 bases, J lost 7 bases, and 15 bases lay in between. The CDR3 covers 13 residues. In germline, CDR1 is GTSNPN, CDR2 SVGIG (reference sequence). In nucleotides, the CDR3 is TGTGCCTGGAGTCAAGGAGGGCCACGTGAGCAGTACTTC. This encodes CAWSQGGPREQYF.

The J gene is TRBJ2-7, the V gene TRBV27; D possibly corresponds to TRBD1 (5 bases). The germline gives CDR1 MNHEY, CDR2 SMNVEV (reference sequence). This CDR3 has 15 residues. The V and J ends lost 8 bases and 0 bases respectively, with 17 bases between them. In nucleotides, the CDR3 is TGTGCCAGCGGTGAGCTCCAAGGGGTCTCCTACGAGCAGTACTTC. As protein: CASGELQGVSYEQYF.

The rearrangement joins TRBV4-1 to TRBJ2-1; 7 bases are a match to TRBD2. In germline, CDR1 is MGHRA, CDR2 YSYEKL. J was trimmed by 3 bases and V by 4 bases; bases with no gene match: 6. CDR3 size: 15 residues. CDR3 DNA sequence: TGCGCCAGCAGCCCCCCTGGGGGGGTCTACAATGAGCAGTTCTTC. Translation: CASSPPGGVYNEQFF.

The chain couples TRBV27 to TRBJ1-1; the D is unclear. The V end lost 7 bases, the J end lost 12 bases, and 21 bases lay between the germline ends. Germline-derived CDR1 and CDR2 are MNHEY and SMNVEV (reference sequence). This CDR3 is built from 13 residues. Here the CDR3 reads CASKRPGRWETFF. The CDR3 DNA reads TGTGCCAGCAAACGACCGGGTAGATGGGAGACTTTCTTT.

There are a few counts of this clone. The chain couples TRBV19 to TRBJ2-1; TRBD2 agrees at 9 bases. Germline V gene sequence: CDR1 LNHDA, CDR2 SQIVND (reference sequence). CDR3 length: 15 amino acids. J lost 10 bases, V lost 3 bases, and 10 bases had no gene match. The CDR3 DNA sequence: TGTGCCAGTAGTATTACTAGCGGGTTGAAAGTCGAGCAGTTCTTC. This sequence encodes CASSITSGLKVEQFF.

This clone was detected once. One end of the junction is discordant with germline, which a read error may explain. In nucleotides, the CDR3 is TGTGCCAGTACTATAGCTAGCGGATCCTACAATGAGCAGTTCTTC. It specifies CASTIASGSYNEQFF. The V call is TRBV19, the J call TRBJ2-1, with 7 positions matching TRBD2. The CDR3 covers 15 residues. Per the germline V gene, CDR1 is LNHDA and CDR2 is SQIVND (reference sequence).

The genes are TRBV5-1 and TRBJ2-7; 8 bases are shared with TRBD1. The germline gives CDR1 SGHRS, CDR2 YFSETQ. V was pared by 0 bases and J by 4 bases, with 3 bases of the junction left unmatched. The CDR3 length is 14 residues. DNA of the CDR3: TGCGCCAGCAGCTTGGACACAGGGGGGTACGAGCAGTACTTC. Protein product: CASSLDTGGYEQYF.

The chain joins TRBV29-1 to TRBJ1-3; no clear D. The CDR3 has 12 amino acids. Germline CDR1 is SQVTM and CDR2 is ANQGSEA. V was clipped by 4 bases and J by 6 bases, with 10 bases between them. CDR3 region: CSVAGNANTIYF. CDR3 DNA: TGCAGCGTTGCCGGGAATGCAAACACCATATATTTT.

This clone was picked up a small number of times. This chain joins TRBV30 and TRBJ1-1; no definite D call. Germline CDR1 is GTSNPN and CDR2 is SVGIG (reference sequence). The V end was cut by 0 bases, the J end by 0 bases, with 5 bases between. The CDR3 extends over 13 amino acids. CDR3: CAWSVGVNTEAFF. The CDR3 DNA follows: TGTGCCTGGAGTGTGGGAGTGAACACTGAAGCTTTCTTT. Filled out from reference TRBV30 and TRBJ1-1, the complete variable domain reads SQTIHQWPATLVQPVGSPLSLECTVEGTSNPNLYWYRQAAGRGLQLLFYSVGIGQISSEVPQNLSASRPQDRQFILSSKKLLLSDSGFYLCAWSVGVNTEAFFGQGTRLTVV.

The chain carries TRBV20-1 and TRBJ1-2; D is ambiguous. CDR3 length: 11 amino acids. Germline CDR1 reads DFQATT; CDR2 reads SNEGSKA (reference sequence). Trimming stripped 1 base from V and 4 bases from J, with 4 bases between. CDR3 DNA: TGCAGTGCTAGAGGGGCCTATGGCTACACCTTC. Its protein is CSARGAYGYTF.